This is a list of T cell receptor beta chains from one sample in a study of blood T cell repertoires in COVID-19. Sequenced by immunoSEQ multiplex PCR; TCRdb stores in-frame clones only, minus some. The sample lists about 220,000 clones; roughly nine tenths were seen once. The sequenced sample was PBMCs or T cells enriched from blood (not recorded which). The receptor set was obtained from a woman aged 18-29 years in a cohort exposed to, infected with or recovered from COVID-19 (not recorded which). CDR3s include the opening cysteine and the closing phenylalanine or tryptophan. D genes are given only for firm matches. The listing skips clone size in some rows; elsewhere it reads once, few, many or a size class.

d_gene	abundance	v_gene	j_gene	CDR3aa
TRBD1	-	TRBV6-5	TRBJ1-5	CASSRDRDYQPQHF
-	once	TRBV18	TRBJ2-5	CASSPPVARETEETQYF
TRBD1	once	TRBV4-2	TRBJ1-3	CASSQEGTVLYRGNTIYF
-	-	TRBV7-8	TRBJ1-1	CASSPQTRGTEAFF
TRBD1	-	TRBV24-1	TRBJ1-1	CATRQGAYTEAFF
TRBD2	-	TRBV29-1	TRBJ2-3	CSVEERSGGASRQYF
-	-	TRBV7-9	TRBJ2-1	CASSPTTYNEQFF
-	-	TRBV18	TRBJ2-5	CASSPPYFGSVETQYF
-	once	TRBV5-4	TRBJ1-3	CASSLAGGSGNTIYF
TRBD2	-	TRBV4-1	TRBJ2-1	CASSHILAGDPNEQFF
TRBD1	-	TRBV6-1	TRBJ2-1	CASSDGEGQPYNEQFF
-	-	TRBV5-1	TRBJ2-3	CATREENTDTQYF
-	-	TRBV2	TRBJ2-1	CASSVRESSYNEQFF
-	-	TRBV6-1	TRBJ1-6	CASSEIGGEALHF
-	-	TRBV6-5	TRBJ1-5	CASRAVLMGNQPQHF
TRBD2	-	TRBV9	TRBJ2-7	CASSVAVSGMSSSYEQYF
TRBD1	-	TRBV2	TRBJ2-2	CASSVSGTGGNGELFF
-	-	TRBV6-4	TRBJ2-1	CASSDGGNEQFF
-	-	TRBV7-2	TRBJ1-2	CASSLDPGRSNGYTF
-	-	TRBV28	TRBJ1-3	CASSLLILEGSGGNTIYF
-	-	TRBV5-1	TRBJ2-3	CASSLDGGRTDTQYF
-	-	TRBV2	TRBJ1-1	CASRLEEGDTEAFF
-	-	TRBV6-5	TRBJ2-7	CASSSYHRSYEQYF
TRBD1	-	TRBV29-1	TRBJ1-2	CSVGGETGEDGYTF
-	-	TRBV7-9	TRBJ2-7	CASSLSGHSSYEQYF
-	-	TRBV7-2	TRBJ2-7	CASSFEGQISYEQYF
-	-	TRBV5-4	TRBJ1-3	CASSRTDGNTIYF
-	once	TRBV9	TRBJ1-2	CASSGESYGYTF
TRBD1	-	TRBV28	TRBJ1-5	CASSPGQGGNQPQHF